This is a list of T cell receptor beta chains from one sample in a study of blood T cell repertoires in COVID-19. Assay used: immunoSEQ multiplex PCR; TCRdb lists only in-frame clones, some missing. The sample holds tens of thousands of clones, roughly 80% seen once. What was sequenced was peripheral blood. The receptors derive from a human donor in a cohort sampled during active COVID-19. Both conserved end residues are part of each CDR3.

j_call v_call cdr3_aa
TRBJ2-3 TRBV19 CASRNPRAGSTDTQYF
TRBJ2-7 TRBV11-2 CASSLVLAGGETYEQYF
TRBJ2-7 TRBV5-4 CASTKRGASYEQYF
TRBJ1-6 TRBV6-1 CASSDGGGYGPDSPLHF
TRBJ2-7 TRBV5-1 CASSLGSGAYEQYF
TRBJ2-7 TRBV3-1/TRBV3-2 CASSQIEGLGKQYF
TRBJ2-7 TRBV7-2 CASSPGLLPYEQYF
TRBJ1-5 TRBV2 CASRGVGGLGKPQHF
TRBJ1-1 TRBV5-6 CASSLGDRSLSYTEAFF
TRBJ1-2 TRBV5-1 CASSLPTGGGYTF
TRBJ1-1 TRBV11-2 CASSLGQGWTEAFF
TRBJ2-1 TRBV2 CASSVASGGYDEQFF
TRBJ1-2 TRBV4-3 CASSQDWSRASYGYTF
TRBJ2-7 TRBV3-1/TRBV3-2 CATKDRASSYEQYF
TRBJ2-3 TRBV29-1 CSVELAGGTDTQYF
TRBJ2-7 TRBV19 CASSRTASSYEQYF
TRBJ1-1 TRBV30 CAWSEPPGGGAFF
TRBJ1-5 TRBV10-1 CASSGQGNQPQHF
TRBJ1-5 TRBV19 CASSPGQGVSWPQHF
TRBJ1-6 TRBV4-2 CASSQGGENSPLHF
TRBJ2-5 TRBV5-1 CASSQNDYGETQYF
TRBJ1-2 TRBV29-1 CSASGVYGYTF
TRBJ1-5 TRBV7-9 CASSSGLDNQPQHF
TRBJ1-4 TRBV25-1 CASRFKGATNEKLFF
TRBJ2-2 TRBV10-3 CAISRGQDTGELFF
TRBJ2-3 TRBV2 CASSQGGLRSTDTQYF
TRBJ2-7 TRBV7-2 CASSLDFVEQYF
TRBJ1-6 TRBV18 CASSPVEGESLHF
TRBJ1-6 TRBV2 CASTPGQSYNSPLHF
TRBJ1-6 TRBV6-6 CASSSGQNSPLHF
TRBJ1-2 TRBV5-6 CASSRGDQWGYGYTF
TRBJ1-2 TRBV4-3 CASSPDEGGADYGYTF
TRBJ1-1 TRBV4-3 CASSLSGENTEAFF
TRBJ1-5 TRBV7-8 CASSFDRASNQPQHF
TRBJ1-5 TRBV5-8 CASSHAAALYNQPQHF
TRBJ1-5 TRBV6-1 CASSEFWANQPQHF
TRBJ1-2 TRBV7-9 CASSLPSNYGYTF
TRBJ1-6 TRBV30 CAWSALRSYNSPLHF
TRBJ1-6 TRBV3-1/TRBV3-2 CASSQLGWGLTYLSYNSPLHF
TRBJ2-7 TRBV2 CASTPGGRGVTYEQYF
TRBJ1-2 TRBV2 CASSVNRGRNGYTF
TRBJ2-7 TRBV11-1 CASSREGYEQYF
TRBJ1-4 TRBV5-1 CASSLDTLRGEKLFF
TRBJ2-7 TRBV10-3 CAISEQGSTWDF
TRBJ1-1 TRBV7-2 CASSSQQKEAFF
TRBJ1-2 TRBV6-1 CASSEGRDYGYTF
TRBJ1-2 TRBV2 CASSPQGGYTF
TRBJ1-3 TRBV7-2 CASSLDYSGNTIYF
TRBJ2-7 TRBV19 CASSRGTMLAGVSYEQYF
TRBJ1-2 TRBV4-2 CASSQGGAGRGGYTF
TRBJ2-4 TRBV4-1 CASSRWGGAKNIQYF
TRBJ2-7 TRBV5-1 CASSLARSREQYF
TRBJ2-7 TRBV30 CAWGISGYEQYF